This T cell receptor (beta chain) comes out of a study of radiotherapy plus CTLA-4 blockade in lung cancer. Turning to the study itself: An objective response was seen in roughly 20% of patients, and disease control in about 31%.

This table comes from immunoSEQ multiplex PCR, and its TCRdb copy is limited to in-frame clones, with some not included. The repertoire consists of about 120,000 clones, with more than 65% occurring once and the leading ten covering approximately 3.5%. Findings of the study overall: Peripheral blood showed expansion of tumor-derived TCR clones after radiotherapy and ipilimumab. Early blood T cell clone dynamics, with interferon-beta, were reported to best predict response.

This CDR3 has 17 residues. V shed 0 bases and J shed 7 bases, with 16 bases lying between them. Germline assignment: CDR1 LGHNA and CDR2 YSLEER. With respect to this clone: What it binds is not known.

The receptor comes from a human donor with non-small cell lung cancer that progressed on radiotherapy plus ipilimumab. Some clones in this sample may be carry-over from other donors' samples. The chain carries TRBV4-3 and TRBJ1-6, with D perhaps TRBD1 (6 bases). The sequences come from peripheral blood, collected from a patient treated with radiotherapy plus ipilimumab. CDR3 loop: CASSQEVGGQFNSPLHF. In DNA, the CDR3 is TGCGCCAGCAGCCAAGAAGTGGGGGGGCAGTTCAATTCACCCCTCCACTTT.